One and the same sample provided the 12 T cell receptor beta chains below, sequenced in a study of blood T cell repertoires in COVID-19. Sequencing was performed with immunoSEQ multiplex PCR; in TCRdb, only in-frame clones are kept and a portion is missing. The sample contains about 240,000 clones, roughly four fifths of which appear only once. The sample comprised peripheral blood. The receptors shown here come from a man aged 30-40 years who had recovered from COVID-19.

The V call is TRBV27, the J call TRBJ1-2; tentative D call: TRBD1 (6 bases). CDR1 and CDR2 from the germline V gene are MNHEY and SMNVEV (reference sequence). Trimming removed 6 bases at V and 8 bases at J, with 13 bases between. The CDR3 covers 12 residues. CDR3 sequence reads: CASRGGGIGYTF. In nucleotides, the CDR3 is TGTGCCAGCAGAGGGGGAGGGATCGGCTACACCTTC.

CDR3 loop: CASSGTPTRGLWDNEQFF. The CDR3 DNA reads as TGTGCCAGCAGCGGAACTCCAACCAGGGGGCTCTGGGACAATGAGCAGTTCTTC. This rearrangement joins TRBV9 to TRBJ2-1, with 8 bases fitting TRBD1. The CDR3 loop spans 18 amino acids. From germline, CDR1 is SGDLS and CDR2 YYNGEE. V lost 3 bases, J lost 5 bases, and 16 bases stayed unmatched.

About this clone itself: One end of the junction does not line up with germline, which may come from a read error. The genes are TRBV3-1 (or the pseudogene TRBV3-2) and TRBJ2-3; TRBD2 aligns across 15 bases. The V gene's germline CDR1 is LGHDT and CDR2 YNNKEL (reference sequence). CDR3 length: 18 residues. This CDR3 is CASRQGLAGGLVTDTQYF. In DNA form, the CDR3 reads TGTGCCAGCAGACAAGGACTAGCGGGGGGGCTTGTGACAGATACGCAGTATTTT.

The chain links TRBV3-1 (or the pseudogene TRBV3-2) to TRBJ1-6; 9 bases are shared with TRBD1. From germline, CDR1 is LGHDT and CDR2 YNNKEL (reference sequence). Germline trimming cut 5 bases from V and 7 bases from J; bases unmatched to any gene: 6. The CDR3 spans 15 residues. The CDR3 DNA is TGTGCCAGCAGCACACAGGGGGCGCGGAATTCACCCCTCCACTTT. It translates to CASSTQGARNSPLHF.

The chain links TRBV7-8 to TRBJ2-7, with D tentatively TRBD1 (6 bases). With 5 bases removed from V and 2 bases from J, the gap between germline ends came to 13 bases. From germline, CDR1 is SGHVS and CDR2 FQNEAQ. This CDR3 has 14 amino acids. As DNA, the CDR3 is TGTGCCAGCAGCCCAAACCGGGACACCTACGAGCAGTACTTC. Its translation is CASSPNRDTYEQYF.

The CDR3 nucleotides read TGTGCCAGCAGTGAAGTAGCGGGGGGAGAGCAGTTCTTC. It encodes CASSEVAGGEQFF. This chain uses TRBV6-4 with TRBJ2-1; 10 bases fit TRBD2. The CDR3 runs 13 residues. Germline V lookup: CDR1 MRHNA, CDR2 SNTAGT. The V gene end was trimmed by 3 bases and the J gene end by 10 bases; junction bases not matched to a gene: 3.

This rearrangement joins TRBV4-2 to TRBJ1-2; perhaps TRBD1 as D (6 bases). The CDR3 covers 15 residues. Per the germline V gene, CDR1 is LGHNA and CDR2 is YNFKEQ. V gave up 0 bases and J gave up 6 bases, with 14 bases separating them. The DNA of the CDR3 is TGTGCCAGCAGCCAAGATATCCAGGGGACCCATGGCTACACCTTC. Its protein product is CASSQDIQGTHGYTF.

This chain connects TRBV7-9 to TRBJ2-2, with D maybe TRBD2 (5 bases). The germline V gene has CDR1 SEHNR and CDR2 FQNEAQ (reference sequence). V gave up 8 bases and J gave up 6 bases, with 16 bases separating them. This CDR3 spans 14 amino acids. The CDR3 DNA is TGTGCCAGCGGCGGGCGGCTTGCATCCGGGGAGCTGTTTTTT. This gives the protein CASGGRLASGELFF. The full variable domain, rest sourced from reference TRBV7-9 and TRBJ2-2, is DTGVSQNPRHKITKRGQNVTFRCDPISEHNRLYWYRQTLGQGPEFLTYFQNEAQLEKSRLLSDRFSAERPKGSFSTLEIQRTEQGDSAMYLCASGGRLASGELFFGEGSRLTVL.

The chain recombines TRBV13 with TRBJ2-5; 8 bases agree with TRBD1. This CDR3 has 16 residues. The germline gives CDR1 PRHDT, CDR2 FYEKMQ (reference sequence). Trimming at V came to 3 bases and at J to 5 bases, leaving 11 bases not matched to a gene. Written as DNA, the CDR3 is TGTGCCAGCAGCTTGTCAGGGGGCGGGGTTTTGGAGACCCAGTACTTC. It translates to CASSLSGGGVLETQYF.

This chain uses TRBV19 with TRBJ1-1; D may be TRBD1 (6 bases). Per the germline V gene, CDR1 is LNHDA and CDR2 is SQIVND (reference sequence). The CDR3 sequence is 14 residues long. The V gene lost 5 bases and the J gene lost 1 base, with 11 bases spanning the gap. The DNA of the CDR3 is TGTGCCAGTAGTCCAGAGACAGGGAACACTGAAGCTTTCTTT. Protein: CASSPETGNTEAFF. Combining the CDR3 with reference TRBV19 and TRBJ1-1 gives the whole variable domain DGGITQSPKYLFRKEGQNVTLSCEQNLNHDAMYWYRQDPGQGLRLIYYSQIVNDFQKGDIAEGYSVSREKKESFPLTVTSAQKNPTAFYLCASSPETGNTEAFFGQGTRLTVV.

The gene calls are TRBV11-2 and TRBJ2-5; 8 bases map to TRBD1. This CDR3 spans 15 amino acids. Germline CDR1 is SGHAT and CDR2 is FQNNGV. V shed 1 base and J 2 bases; nucleotides not matched to a gene: 3. In nucleotides, the CDR3 is TGTGCCAGCAGCTTAGTAGGGACAGGACAAGAGACCCAGTACTTC. Translation gives CASSLVGTGQETQYF.

This chain uses TRBV3-1 (or the pseudogene TRBV3-2) with TRBJ2-3; the D is unclear. Trimming shortened V by 7 bases and J by 4 bases, and 15 bases separated the two germline ends. This CDR3 has 14 residues. Germline V gene sequence: CDR1 LGHDT, CDR2 YNNKEL (reference sequence). Here the CDR3 DNA reads TGTGCCAGCACCCCGTCGGGTACTTCAGATACGCAGTATTTT. Its translation: CASTPSGTSDTQYF.